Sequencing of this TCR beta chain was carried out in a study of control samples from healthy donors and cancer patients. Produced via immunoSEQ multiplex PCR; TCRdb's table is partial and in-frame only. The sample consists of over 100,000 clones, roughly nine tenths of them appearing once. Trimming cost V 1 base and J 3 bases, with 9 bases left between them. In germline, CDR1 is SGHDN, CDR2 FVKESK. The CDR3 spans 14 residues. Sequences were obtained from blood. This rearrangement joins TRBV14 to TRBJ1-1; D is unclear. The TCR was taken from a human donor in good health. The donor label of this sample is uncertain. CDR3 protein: CASSQAGLYTEAFF. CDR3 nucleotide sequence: TGTGCCAGCAGCCAAGCCGGACTATACACTGAAGCTTTCTTT.